This T cell receptor beta chain was obtained from a study of shared clonotypes between healthy human individuals. Free of recent acute infections or vaccinations, the donors were healthy HIV-negative adults. Each unsorted PBMC replicate got 300 ng genomic DNA, tens of thousands of genomes. Clones were read by immunoSEQ multiplex PCR, and TCRdb kept only the in-frame ones, dropping some. Counted here are about 450,000 clones, 75% to 85% occurring once; the ten biggest clones make up over 10%. The CDR3 has 15 residues. J lost 7 bases, V lost 5 bases, and 10 bases had no gene match. Looked up from germline, CDR1 is MNHEY and CDR2 is SVGAGI.

The receptor was derived from a woman aged 40 to 50 in good health. Some clones in this sample may be carry-over from other donors' samples. Specimen: PBMCs. The J gene is TRBJ2-2, the V gene TRBV6-5, with TRBD1 matching over 7 bases. Here the CDR3 reads CASSNDRANHGELFF. CDR3 sequence (DNA): TGTGCCAGCAGTAACGACAGGGCCAACCACGGGGAGCTGTTTTTT.